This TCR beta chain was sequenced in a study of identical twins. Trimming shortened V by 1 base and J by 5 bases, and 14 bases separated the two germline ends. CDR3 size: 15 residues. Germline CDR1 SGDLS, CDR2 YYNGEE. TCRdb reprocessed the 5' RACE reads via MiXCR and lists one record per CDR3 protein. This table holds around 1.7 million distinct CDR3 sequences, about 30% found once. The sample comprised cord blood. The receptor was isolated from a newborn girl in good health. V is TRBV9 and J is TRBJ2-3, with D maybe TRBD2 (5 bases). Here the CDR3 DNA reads TGTGCCAGCAGCGTAATAGCTAGCCTTGGAGATACGCAGTATTTT. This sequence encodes CASSVIASLGDTQYF.